The entry below gives a single T cell receptor (beta chain) sequence along with its context. This sample was included in a study of blood T cell repertoires in COVID-19. Across the study: The samples span acute and convalescent COVID-19 from the United States, Italy and Spain. Sources were T cells, B-cell-depleted T cells, or PBMCs; the material itself was cDNA or gDNA.

As originally analysed: Researchers report that nucleated cell counts were estimated from reference gene primer amplification. Method: immunoSEQ multiplex PCR; TCRdb's copy keeps in-frame clones and lacks some. The V and J calls and clone size come from that table; D and trimming were worked out from the DNA. The top ten hold roughly 5.3% of the sample, which has some 78,000 clones, around nine tenths seen once. The CDR3 is 13 amino acids. CDR1 MNHEY and CDR2 SVGEGT come from the germline V gene. Trimming cost V 3 bases and J 5 bases, with 8 bases left between them. The chain uses TRBV6-2 or TRBV6-3 and TRBJ1-5; perhaps TRBD1 as D (5 bases). The sequencing input was peripheral blood. The sequence derives from an elderly woman with active or convalescent COVID-19. The CDR3 DNA reads as TGTGCCAGCAGTTATATAGGGGATCAGCCCCAGCATTTT. Translation gives CASSYIGDQPQHF.